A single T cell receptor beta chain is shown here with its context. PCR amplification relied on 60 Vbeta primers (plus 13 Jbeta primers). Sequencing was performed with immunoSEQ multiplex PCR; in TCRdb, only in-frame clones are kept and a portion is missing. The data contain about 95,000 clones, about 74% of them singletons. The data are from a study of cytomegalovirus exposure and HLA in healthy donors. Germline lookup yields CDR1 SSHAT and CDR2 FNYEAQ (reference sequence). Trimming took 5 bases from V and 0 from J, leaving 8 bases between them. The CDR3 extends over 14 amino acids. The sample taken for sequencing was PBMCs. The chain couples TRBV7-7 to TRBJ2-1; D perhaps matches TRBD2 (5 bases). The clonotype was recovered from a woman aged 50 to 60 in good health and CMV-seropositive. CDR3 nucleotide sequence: TGTGCCAGCAGCCCTAGCCCCTCCTACAATGAGCAGTTCTTC. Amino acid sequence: CASSPSPSYNEQFF. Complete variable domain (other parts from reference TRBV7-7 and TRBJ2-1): GAGVSQSPRYKVTKRGQDVTLRCDPISSHATLYWYQQALGQGPEFLTYFNYEAQPDKSGLPSDRFSAERPEGSISTLTIQRTEQRDSAMYRCASSPSPSYNEQFFGPGTRLTVL.